Here is one T cell receptor beta chain with its context. Its antigen is undetermined. Germline V gene lookup returns CDR1 LGHDT and CDR2 YNNKEL (reference sequence). V lost 3 bases and J lost 4; bases outside the gene matches: 9. The CDR3 has 16 amino acids. Assay: immunoSEQ multiplex PCR; the TCRdb copy retains only in-frame clones and omits some. The sample records approximately 200,000 clones, 88% being singletons. This record belongs to a study of T cell responses to AZD1222 COVID-19 vaccine. Study-wide context: Second-dose recipients at about 4 or about 12 weeks were treated as one pooled group. Study-wide points: Among vaccine-associated CD4 TCRs, coverage spanned spike, with dominance at 160-218 and 743-854. Just 6 or 7 AZD1222 recipients were seropositive at baseline. Repertoire collection took place solely once the T cell response had peaked.

This sample comprised peripheral blood, obtained on day 0 of AZD1222 vaccination. This receptor was taken from an adult in good health. The chain joins TRBV3-1 (or the pseudogene TRBV3-2) to TRBJ2-4; TRBD1 aligns across 7 bases. The CDR3 DNA sequence: TGTGCCAGCAGCCATAACGTTCCGGGACAGAAAAACATTCAGTACTTC. Its translation is CASSHNVPGQKNIQYF.